Only one count was recorded for the clone carrying this T cell receptor (beta chain). The data were taken from a study of blood T cell repertoires in COVID-19. About the research overall: Acute and convalescent COVID-19 specimens originated in the United States, Italy and Spain. T cells, B-cell-depleted T cells, or PBMCs supplied cDNA or gDNA.

The CDR3 runs 15 residues. The V end lost 4 bases, the J end lost 3 bases, and 13 bases lay between the germline ends. The germline V gene has CDR1 LNHNV and CDR2 YYDKDF (reference sequence). Measured with immunoSEQ multiplex PCR; TCRdb has only the in-frame clones, and not every one. The sample shows about 85,000 clones, around 90% of them seen only once. The chain employs TRBV15 and TRBJ2-1; D ambiguous. The sequence was obtained from a woman older than 75 with active or convalescent COVID-19. Specimen: peripheral blood. This chain's CDR3 is CATSIPGRNYNEQFF. CDR3 nucleotides: TGTGCCACCAGCATCCCAGGCCGGAACTACAATGAGCAGTTCTTC.